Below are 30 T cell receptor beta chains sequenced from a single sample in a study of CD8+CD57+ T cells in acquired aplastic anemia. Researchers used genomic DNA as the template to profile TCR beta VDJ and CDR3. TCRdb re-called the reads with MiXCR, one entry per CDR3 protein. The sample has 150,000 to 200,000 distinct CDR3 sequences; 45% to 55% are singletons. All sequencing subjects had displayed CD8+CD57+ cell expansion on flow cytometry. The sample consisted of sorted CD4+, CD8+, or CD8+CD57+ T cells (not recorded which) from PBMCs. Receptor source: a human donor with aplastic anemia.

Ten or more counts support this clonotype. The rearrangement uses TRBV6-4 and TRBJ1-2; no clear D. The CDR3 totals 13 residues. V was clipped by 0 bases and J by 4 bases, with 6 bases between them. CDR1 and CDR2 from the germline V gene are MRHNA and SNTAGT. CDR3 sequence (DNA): TGTGCCAGCAGTGACTCGGGTGCCTATGGCTACACCTTC. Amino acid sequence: CASSDSGAYGYTF.

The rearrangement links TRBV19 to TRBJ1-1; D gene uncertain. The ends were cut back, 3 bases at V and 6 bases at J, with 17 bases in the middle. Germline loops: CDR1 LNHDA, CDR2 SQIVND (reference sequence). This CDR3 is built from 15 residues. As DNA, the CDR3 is TGTGCCAGTAGTATCCGGGCAGGCGTGATTTCTGAAGCTTTCTTT. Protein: CASSIRAGVISEAFF.

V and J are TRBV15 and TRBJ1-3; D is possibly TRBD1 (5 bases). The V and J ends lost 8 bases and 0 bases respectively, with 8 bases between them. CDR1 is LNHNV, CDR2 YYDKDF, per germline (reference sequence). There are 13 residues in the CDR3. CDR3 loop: CATGQGSGNTIYF. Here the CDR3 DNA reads TGTGCCACCGGGCAGGGCTCTGGAAACACCATATATTTT. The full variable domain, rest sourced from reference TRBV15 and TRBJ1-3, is DAMVIQNPRYQVTQFGKPVTLSCSQTLNHNVMYWYQQKSSQAPKLLFHYYDKDFNNEADTPDNFQSRRPNTSFCFLDIRSPGLGDTAMYLCATGQGSGNTIYFGEGSWLTVV.

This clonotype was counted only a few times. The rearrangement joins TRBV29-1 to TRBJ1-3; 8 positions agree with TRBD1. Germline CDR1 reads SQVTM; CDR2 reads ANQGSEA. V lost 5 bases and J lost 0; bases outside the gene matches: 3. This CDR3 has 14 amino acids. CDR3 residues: CSVRTGGSGNTIYF. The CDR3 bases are TGCAGCGTTAGAACAGGGGGCTCTGGAAACACCATATATTTT. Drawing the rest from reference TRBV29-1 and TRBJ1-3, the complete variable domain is SAVISQKPSRDICQRGTSLTIQCQVDSQVTMMFWYRQQPGQSLTLIATANQGSEATYESGFVIDKFPISRPNLTFSTLTVSNMSPEDSSIYLCSVRTGGSGNTIYFGEGSWLTVV.

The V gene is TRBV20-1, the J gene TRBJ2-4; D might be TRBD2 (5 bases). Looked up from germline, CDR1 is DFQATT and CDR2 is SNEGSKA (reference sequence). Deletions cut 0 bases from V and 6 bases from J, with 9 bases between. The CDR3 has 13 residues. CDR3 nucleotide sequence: TGCAGTGCTAGAGATGGGCGGGTAAACATTCAGTACTTC. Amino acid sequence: CSARDGRVNIQYF.

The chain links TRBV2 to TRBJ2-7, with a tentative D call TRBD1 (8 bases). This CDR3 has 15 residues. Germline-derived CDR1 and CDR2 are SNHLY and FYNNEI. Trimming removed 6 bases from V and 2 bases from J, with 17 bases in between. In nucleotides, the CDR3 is TGTGCCAGCAGCCAAGGAACAGGGGGGGCCTACGAGCAGTACTTC. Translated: CASSQGTGGAYEQYF.

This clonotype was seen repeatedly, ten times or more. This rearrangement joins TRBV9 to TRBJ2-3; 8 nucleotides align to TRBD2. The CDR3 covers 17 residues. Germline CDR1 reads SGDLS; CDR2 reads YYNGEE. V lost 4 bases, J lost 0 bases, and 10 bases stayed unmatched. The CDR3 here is CASSLRVSGTSTDTQYF. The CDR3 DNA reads TGTGCCAGCAGCCTACGTGTTAGCGGGACTAGCACAGATACGCAGTATTTT. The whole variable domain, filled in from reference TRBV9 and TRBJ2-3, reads DSGVTQTPKHLITATGQRVTLRCSPRSGDLSVYWYQQSLDQGLQFLIQYYNGEERAKGNILERFSAQQFPDLHSELNLSSLELGDSALYFCASSLRVSGTSTDTQYFGPGTRLTVL.

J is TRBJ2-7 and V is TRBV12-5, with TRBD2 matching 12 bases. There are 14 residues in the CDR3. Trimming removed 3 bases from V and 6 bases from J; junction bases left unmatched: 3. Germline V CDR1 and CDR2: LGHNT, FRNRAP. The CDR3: CASGLRLAGVEQYF. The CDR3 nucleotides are TGTGCTAGTGGTTTACGACTAGCGGGAGTCGAGCAGTACTTC.

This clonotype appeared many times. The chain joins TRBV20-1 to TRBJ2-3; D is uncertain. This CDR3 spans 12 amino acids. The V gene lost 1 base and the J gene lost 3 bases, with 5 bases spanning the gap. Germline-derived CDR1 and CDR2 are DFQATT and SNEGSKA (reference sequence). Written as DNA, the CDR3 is TGCAGTGCTAGAGCGACAACAGATACGCAGTATTTT. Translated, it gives CSARATTDTQYF.

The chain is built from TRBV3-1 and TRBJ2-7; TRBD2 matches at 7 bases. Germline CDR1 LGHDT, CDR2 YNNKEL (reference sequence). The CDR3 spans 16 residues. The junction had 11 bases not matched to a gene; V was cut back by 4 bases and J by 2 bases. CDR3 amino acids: CASSLQEAGTTYEQYF. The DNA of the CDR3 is TGTGCCAGCAGCCTTCAGGAGGCCGGGACTACCTACGAGCAGTACTTC.

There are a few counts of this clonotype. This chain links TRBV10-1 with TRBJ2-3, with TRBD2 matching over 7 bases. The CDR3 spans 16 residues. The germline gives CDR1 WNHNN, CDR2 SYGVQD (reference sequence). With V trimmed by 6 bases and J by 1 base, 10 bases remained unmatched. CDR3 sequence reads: CASSALGAGGTDTQYF. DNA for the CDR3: TGCGCCAGCAGCGCGTTAGGGGCGGGGGGCACAGATACGCAGTATTTT.

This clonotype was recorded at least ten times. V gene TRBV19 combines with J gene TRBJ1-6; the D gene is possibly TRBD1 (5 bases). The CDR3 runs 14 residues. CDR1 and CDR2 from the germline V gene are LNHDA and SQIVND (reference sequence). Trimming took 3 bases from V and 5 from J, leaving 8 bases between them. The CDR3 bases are TGTGCCAGTAGTATCGCGACAGATAATTCACCCCTCCACTTT. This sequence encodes CASSIATDNSPLHF.

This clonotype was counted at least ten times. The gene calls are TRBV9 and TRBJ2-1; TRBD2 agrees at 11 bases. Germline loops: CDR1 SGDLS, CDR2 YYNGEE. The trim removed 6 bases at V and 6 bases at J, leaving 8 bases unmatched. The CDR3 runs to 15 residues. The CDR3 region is CASNPSGGPRNEQFF. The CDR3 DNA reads TGTGCCAGCAACCCTAGCGGGGGGCCGCGCAATGAGCAGTTCTTC. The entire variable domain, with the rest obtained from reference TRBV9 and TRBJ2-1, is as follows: DSGVTQTPKHLITATGQRVTLRCSPRSGDLSVYWYQQSLDQGLQFLIQYYNGEERAKGNILERFSAQQFPDLHSELNLSSLELGDSALYFCASNPSGGPRNEQFFGPGTRLTVL.

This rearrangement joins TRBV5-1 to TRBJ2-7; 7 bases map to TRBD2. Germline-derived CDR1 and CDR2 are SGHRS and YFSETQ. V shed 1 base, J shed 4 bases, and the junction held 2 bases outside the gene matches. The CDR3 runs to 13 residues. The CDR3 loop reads CASSLQGGYEQYF. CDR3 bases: TGCGCCAGCAGCTTGCAGGGAGGGTACGAGCAGTACTTC.

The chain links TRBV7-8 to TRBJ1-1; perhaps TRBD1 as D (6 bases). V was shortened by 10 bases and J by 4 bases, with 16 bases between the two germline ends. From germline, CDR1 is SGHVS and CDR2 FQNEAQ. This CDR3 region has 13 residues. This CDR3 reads CATREGVGTEAFF. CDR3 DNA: TGTGCCACCCGGGAGGGGGTGGGCACTGAAGCTTTCTTT.

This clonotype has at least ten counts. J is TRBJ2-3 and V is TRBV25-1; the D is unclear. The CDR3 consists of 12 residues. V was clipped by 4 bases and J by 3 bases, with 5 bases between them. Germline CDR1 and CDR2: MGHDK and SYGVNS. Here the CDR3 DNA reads TGTGCCAGCAGTGCCTATACAGATACGCAGTATTTT. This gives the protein CASSAYTDTQYF.

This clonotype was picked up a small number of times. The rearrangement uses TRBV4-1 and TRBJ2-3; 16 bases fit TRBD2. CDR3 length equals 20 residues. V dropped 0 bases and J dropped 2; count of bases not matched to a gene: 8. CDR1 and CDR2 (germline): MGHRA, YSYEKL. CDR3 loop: CASSQELGTSGGAITDTQYF. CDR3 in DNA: TGCGCCAGCAGCCAAGAATTAGGGACTAGCGGGGGGGCCATCACAGATACGCAGTATTTT.

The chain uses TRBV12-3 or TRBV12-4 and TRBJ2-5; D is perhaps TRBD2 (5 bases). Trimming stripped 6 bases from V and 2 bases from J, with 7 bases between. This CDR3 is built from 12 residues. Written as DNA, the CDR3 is TGTGCCAGCAGAGGCGGGCAAGAGACCCAGTACTTC. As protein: CASRGGQETQYF.

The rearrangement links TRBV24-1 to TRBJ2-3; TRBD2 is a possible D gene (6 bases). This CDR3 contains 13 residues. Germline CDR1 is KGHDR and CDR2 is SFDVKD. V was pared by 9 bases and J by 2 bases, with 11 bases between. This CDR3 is CATRDFSTDTQYF. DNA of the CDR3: TGTGCCACCCGGGACTTTTCCACAGATACGCAGTATTTT.

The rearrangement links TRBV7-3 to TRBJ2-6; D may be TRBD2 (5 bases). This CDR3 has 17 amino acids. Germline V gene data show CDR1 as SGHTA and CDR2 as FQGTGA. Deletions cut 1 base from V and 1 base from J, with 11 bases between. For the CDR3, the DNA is TGTGCCAGCAGCTTAATCAGTCCGGGGTCTGGGGCCAACGTCCTGACTTTC. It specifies CASSLISPGSGANVLTF.

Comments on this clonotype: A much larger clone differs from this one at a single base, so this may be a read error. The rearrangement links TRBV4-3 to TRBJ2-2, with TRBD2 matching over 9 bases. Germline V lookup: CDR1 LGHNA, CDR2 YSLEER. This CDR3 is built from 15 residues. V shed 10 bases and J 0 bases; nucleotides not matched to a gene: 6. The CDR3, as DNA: TGCGCCATCAGGTCTAGCGGGGCGAACACCGGGGAGCTGTTTTTT. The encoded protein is CAIRSSGANTGELFF.

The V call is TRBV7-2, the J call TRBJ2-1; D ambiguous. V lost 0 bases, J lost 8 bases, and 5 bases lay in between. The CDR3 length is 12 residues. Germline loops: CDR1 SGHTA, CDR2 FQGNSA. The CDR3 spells CASSLASYEQFF. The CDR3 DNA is TGTGCCAGCAGCTTAGCTAGCTATGAGCAGTTCTTC.

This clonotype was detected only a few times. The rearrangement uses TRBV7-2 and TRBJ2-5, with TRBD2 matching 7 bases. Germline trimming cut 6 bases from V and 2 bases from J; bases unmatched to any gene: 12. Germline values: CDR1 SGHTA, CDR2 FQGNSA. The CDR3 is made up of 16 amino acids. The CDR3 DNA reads TGTGCCAGCAGGGGGGGGTTAGCGTGGGTGCAAGAGACCCAGTACTTC. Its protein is CASRGGLAWVQETQYF.

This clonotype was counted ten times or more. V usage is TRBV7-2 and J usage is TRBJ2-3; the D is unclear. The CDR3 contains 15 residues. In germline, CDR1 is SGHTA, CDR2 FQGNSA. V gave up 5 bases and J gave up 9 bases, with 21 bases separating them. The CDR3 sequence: CASSGHTGSYGTQYF. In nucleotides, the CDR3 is TGTGCCAGCAGCGGCCACACTGGTTCTTATGGAACGCAGTATTTT.

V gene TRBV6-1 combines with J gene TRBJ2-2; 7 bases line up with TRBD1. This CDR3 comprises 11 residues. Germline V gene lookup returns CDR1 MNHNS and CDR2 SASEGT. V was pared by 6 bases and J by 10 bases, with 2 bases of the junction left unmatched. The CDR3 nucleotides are TGTGCCAGCAGAGACAGGGTGGAGCTGTTTTTT. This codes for CASRDRVELFF.

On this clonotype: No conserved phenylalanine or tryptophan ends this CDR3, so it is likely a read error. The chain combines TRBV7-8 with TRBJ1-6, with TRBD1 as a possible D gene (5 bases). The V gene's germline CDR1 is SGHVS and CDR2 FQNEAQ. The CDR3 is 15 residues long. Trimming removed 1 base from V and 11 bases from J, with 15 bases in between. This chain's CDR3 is CASSLGARVETPLHS. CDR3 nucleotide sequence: TGTGCCAGCAGCTTAGGGGCCAGGGTGGAGACACCCCTCCACTCT.

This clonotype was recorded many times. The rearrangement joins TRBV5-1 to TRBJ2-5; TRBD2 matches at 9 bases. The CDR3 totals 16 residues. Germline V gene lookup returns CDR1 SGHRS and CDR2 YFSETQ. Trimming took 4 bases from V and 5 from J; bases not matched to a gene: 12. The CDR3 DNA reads TGCGCCAGCAGCCCAACCGGGACTAGCAGGTCGGAGACCCAGTACTTC. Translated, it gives CASSPTGTSRSETQYF. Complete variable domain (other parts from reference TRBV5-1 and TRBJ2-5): KAGVTQTPRYLIKTRGQQVTLSCSPISGHRSVSWYQQTPGQGLQFLFEYFSETQRNKGNFPGRFSGRQFSNSRSEMNVSTLELGDSALYLCASSPTGTSRSETQYFGPGTRLLVL.

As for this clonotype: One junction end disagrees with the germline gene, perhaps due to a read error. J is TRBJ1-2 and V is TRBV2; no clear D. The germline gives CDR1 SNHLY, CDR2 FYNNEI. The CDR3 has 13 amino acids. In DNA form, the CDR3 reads TGTGCCGGCACCCTGGGCCCGAGCTATGGCCACACCTTC. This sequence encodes CAGTLGPSYGHTF. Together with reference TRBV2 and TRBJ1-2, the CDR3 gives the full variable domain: EPEVTQTPSHQVTQMGQEVILRCVPISNHLYFYWYRQILGQKVEFLVSFYNNEISEKSEIFDDQFSVERPDGSNFTLKIRSTKLEDSAMYFCAGTLGPSYGHTFGSGTRLTVV.

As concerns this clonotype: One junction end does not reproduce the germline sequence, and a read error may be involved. CDR3 DNA sequence: TGCGCCAGCAGCTTGGGCGTTGTCGGGGAGCAGTATTTT. Its protein product is CASSLGVVGEQYF. The chain uses TRBV5-6 and TRBJ2-3, with D possibly being TRBD2 (5 bases). Germline V gene lookup returns CDR1 SGHDT and CDR2 YYEEEE. This CDR3 is built from 13 residues.

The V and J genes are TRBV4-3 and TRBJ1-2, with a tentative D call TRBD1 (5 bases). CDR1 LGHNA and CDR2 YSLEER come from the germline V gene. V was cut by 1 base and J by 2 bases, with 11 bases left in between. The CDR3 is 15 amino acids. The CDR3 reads CASSQGRGTNYGYTF. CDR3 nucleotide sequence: TGCGCCAGCAGCCAAGGGAGGGGAACCAACTATGGCTACACCTTC.